This passage covers 20 T cell receptor beta chains from one sample sequenced in a study of blood T cell repertoires in COVID-19. Generated by immunoSEQ multiplex PCR, the TCRdb table keeps only in-frame clones and is missing some. The sample yields 500,000 to 600,000 clones, roughly nine tenths seen once. Sequencing was carried out using peripheral blood. The receptors here all came from a woman aged 45 to 65 with COVID-19, enrolled during active disease.

The rearrangement uses TRBV30 and TRBJ1-2; D perhaps matches TRBD1 (5 bases). Trimming cost V 2 bases and J 0 bases, with 19 bases left between them. This CDR3 is 17 amino acids long. Germline-derived CDR1 and CDR2 are GTSNPN and SVGIG (reference sequence). The CDR3 reads CAWSPRQSPYTNYGYTF. As DNA, the CDR3 is TGTGCCTGGAGTCCCCGACAGTCACCCTACACTAACTATGGCTACACCTTC.

V usage is TRBV5-1 and J usage is TRBJ2-2, with 13 bases identical to TRBD2. Germline CDR1 reads SGHRS; CDR2 reads YFSETQ. With V trimmed by 1 base and J by 4 bases, 1 base remained unmatched. CDR3 length equals 16 residues. The CDR3 nucleotides read TGCGCCAGCAGCTTGACTAGCGGGGGGGGCACCGGGGAGCTGTTTTTT. Protein sequence: CASSLTSGGGTGELFF.

The V call is TRBV19, the J call TRBJ1-1; TRBD1 might be the D (5 bases). Per germline, CDR1 LNHDA and CDR2 SQIVND (reference sequence). The CDR3 totals 14 residues. V was trimmed by 8 bases and J by 1 base, leaving 14 bases between them. The CDR3 loop is CASDRNGGNTEAFF. The CDR3 DNA reads as TGTGCCAGTGACAGAAACGGTGGGAACACTGAAGCTTTCTTT.

V and J are TRBV7-2 and TRBJ1-3; 9 bases align to TRBD1. Germline values: CDR1 SGHTA, CDR2 FQGNSA. The V segment lost 5 bases and the J segment 4 bases; nucleotides outside the gene matches: 3. This CDR3 is 14 amino acids long. The chain's CDR3 is CASSPGTGGNTIYF. The CDR3 DNA sequence: TGTGCCAGCAGCCCCGGGACAGGGGGAAACACCATATATTTT.

V gene TRBV5-1 combines with J gene TRBJ2-3; D unresolved. This CDR3 is built from 16 residues. V was shortened by 0 bases and J by 0 bases, with 11 bases between the two germline ends. CDR1 and CDR2 (germline): SGHRS, YFSETQ. This CDR3 is CASSLGGFQSTDTQYF. The CDR3 bases are TGCGCCAGCAGCTTGGGTGGCTTTCAAAGCACAGATACGCAGTATTTT.

The chain links TRBV5-4 to TRBJ2-6; D is undetermined. V lost 2 bases, J lost 4 bases, and 10 bases lay in between. Germline CDR1 reads SGHNT; CDR2 reads YYREEE (reference sequence). This CDR3 has 15 amino acids. The CDR3 region is CASSLDLSGANVLTF. CDR3 nucleotides: TGTGCCAGCAGCTTAGACTTGTCCGGGGCCAACGTCCTGACTTTC.

The V and J genes are TRBV3-1 (or the pseudogene TRBV3-2) and TRBJ2-7, with 7 bases identical to TRBD1. The CDR3 length is 14 residues. CDR1 and CDR2 (germline): LGHDT, YNNKEL (reference sequence). V was clipped by 4 bases and J by 6 bases; unmatched bases: 9. CDR3 sequence: CASSPTGPLGEQYF. The CDR3 DNA is TGTGCCAGCAGCCCGACAGGGCCCTTGGGCGAGCAGTACTTC.

This clone has a single count. This sequence joins TRBV30 and TRBJ2-3; 9 bases agree with TRBD2. Trimming took 1 base from V and 8 from J; bases not matched to a gene: 4. CDR3 length equals 13 residues. Per the germline V gene, CDR1 is GTSNPN and CDR2 is SVGIG (reference sequence). The CDR3 DNA reads as TGTGCCTGGAGTGCGCGGGGGGGCGGTACGCAGTATTTT. Translation: CAWSARGGGTQYF.

In its sample, this clone was seen a few times. This rearrangement joins TRBV7-9 to TRBJ1-5; 7 bases map to TRBD1. The CDR3 covers 13 residues. V shed 5 bases, J shed 4 bases, and the junction held 2 bases outside the gene matches. Germline V CDR1 and CDR2: SEHNR, FQNEAQ (reference sequence). Written as DNA, the CDR3 is TGTGCCAGCAGCCCACAGGGGAATCAGCCCCAGCATTTT. Protein sequence: CASSPQGNQPQHF.

The genes are TRBV6-6 and TRBJ1-2; TRBD1 aligns across 8 bases. Trimming at V came to 0 bases and at J to 8 bases, leaving 2 bases not matched to a gene. CDR1 is MNHNY, CDR2 SVGAGI, per germline (reference sequence). There are 13 residues in the CDR3. CDR3 protein: CASSYSDRVGYTF. The CDR3 DNA reads as TGTGCCAGCAGTTACTCGGACAGGGTGGGCTACACCTTC.

This clone came up once. This rearrangement joins TRBV5-4 to TRBJ1-1, with 10 bases aligning to TRBD1. V shed 2 bases and J 10 bases; nucleotides not matched to a gene: 5. From germline, CDR1 is SGHNT and CDR2 YYREEE (reference sequence). This CDR3 region has 13 residues. CDR3: CASSLRQGAAAFF. The CDR3 DNA sequence: TGTGCCAGCAGCTTAAGACAGGGGGCTGCAGCTTTCTTT. Filled out from reference TRBV5-4 and TRBJ1-1, the complete variable domain reads ETGVTQSPTHLIKTRGQQVTLRCSSQSGHNTVSWYQQALGQGPQFIFQYYREEENGRGNFPPRFSGLQFPNYSSELNVNALELDDSALYLCASSLRQGAAAFFGQGTRLTVV.

The V and J genes are TRBV24-1 and TRBJ1-1; D perhaps matches TRBD1 (6 bases). Germline loops: CDR1 KGHDR, CDR2 SFDVKD. Trimming cost V 4 bases and J 5 bases, with 10 bases left between them. The CDR3 extends over 13 amino acids. The CDR3 DNA follows: TGTGCCACCAGTGAGACAGGAAGGACTGAAGCTTTCTTT. Amino acid sequence: CATSETGRTEAFF.

This clone has a count of ten or more. The rearrangement joins TRBV30 to TRBJ2-3, with TRBD1 matching over 9 bases. V shed 2 bases, J shed 0 bases, and the junction held 3 bases outside the gene matches. The CDR3 runs 15 residues. The germline V gene has CDR1 GTSNPN and CDR2 SVGIG (reference sequence). In nucleotides, the CDR3 is TGTGCCTGGAGTACCGGGACAGGGAGCACAGATACGCAGTATTTT. Amino acids: CAWSTGTGSTDTQYF.

This sequence joins TRBV9 and TRBJ1-2; D unclear. The CDR3 spans 13 residues. Germline V lookup: CDR1 SGDLS, CDR2 YYNGEE. The V gene lost 4 bases and the J gene lost 4 bases, with 11 bases spanning the gap. CDR3 bases: TGTGCCAGCAGCCCCCAGGAGGGCTATGGCTACACCTTC. This codes for CASSPQEGYGYTF. The full variable domain, in which reference TRBV9 and TRBJ1-2 provide the parts outside the CDR3, is DSGVTQTPKHLITATGQRVTLRCSPRSGDLSVYWYQQSLDQGLQFLIQYYNGEERAKGNILERFSAQQFPDLHSELNLSSLELGDSALYFCASSPQEGYGYTFGSGTRLTVV.

The chain combines TRBV4-1 with TRBJ1-5; unclear D gene. The CDR3 sequence is 14 residues long. Germline CDR1 reads MGHRA; CDR2 reads YSYEKL. V was shortened by 2 bases and J by 7 bases, with 12 bases between the two germline ends. This CDR3 is CASSQLIGLQPQHF. CDR3 nucleotide sequence: TGCGCCAGCAGCCAACTGATTGGACTGCAGCCCCAGCATTTT.

The chain carries TRBV5-6 and TRBJ2-7; 11 bases agree with TRBD2. This CDR3 is built from 15 residues. V lost 4 bases, J lost 3 bases, and 6 bases stayed unmatched. Per the germline V gene, CDR1 is SGHDT and CDR2 is YYEEEE. This CDR3 is CASSQPGLAVYEQYF. CDR3 bases: TGTGCCAGCAGCCAACCGGGACTAGCGGTCTACGAGCAGTACTTC.

The J gene is TRBJ1-1, the V gene TRBV6-5; D is unresolved. In germline, CDR1 is MNHEY, CDR2 SVGAGI. The CDR3 contains 13 residues. The CDR3 region is CASQRERNTEAFF. CDR3 bases: TGTGCTAGTCAACGGGAGAGGAACACTGAAGCTTTCTTT.

The genes are TRBV2 and TRBJ2-7; D unresolved. CDR1 is SNHLY and CDR2 is FYNNEI in the germline V gene. V dropped 7 bases and J dropped 9 bases, with 16 bases sitting between them. This CDR3 spans 12 amino acids. The chain's CDR3 is CASTHDLRGQYF. The DNA for the CDR3 is TGTGCCAGCACACATGATTTACGAGGGCAGTACTTC.

The chain carries TRBV29-1 and TRBJ1-2, with D uncertain. V lost 7 bases and J lost 5, with 11 bases in between. The CDR3 spans 11 residues. Germline assignment: CDR1 SQVTM and CDR2 ANQGSEA. This CDR3 reads CSARTEYGYTF. CDR3 DNA sequence: TGCAGCGCCCGGACTGAGTATGGCTACACCTTC. Together with reference TRBV29-1 and TRBJ1-2, the CDR3 gives the full variable domain: SAVISQKPSRDICQRGTSLTIQCQVDSQVTMMFWYRQQPGQSLTLIATANQGSEATYESGFVIDKFPISRPNLTFSTLTVSNMSPEDSSIYLCSARTEYGYTFGSGTRLTVV.

A single count supports this clone. This chain uses TRBV19 with TRBJ1-6, with a tentative D call TRBD1 (6 bases). From germline, CDR1 is LNHDA and CDR2 SQIVND (reference sequence). Trimming pared 10 bases from V and 1 base from J, leaving 14 bases between. CDR3 length: 15 residues. The CDR3 sequence is CATSGALSYNSPLHF. CDR3 coding DNA: TGTGCCACCTCAGGGGCGTTATCCTATAATTCACCCCTCCACTTT. The full variable domain, in which reference TRBV19 and TRBJ1-6 provide the parts outside the CDR3, is DGGITQSPKYLFRKEGQNVTLSCEQNLNHDAMYWYRQDPGQGLRLIYYSQIVNDFQKGDIAEGYSVSREKKESFPLTVTSAQKNPTAFYLCATSGALSYNSPLHFGNGTRLTVT.